This TCR beta chain was identified during a study of blood T cells in healthy people across ages. CDR3 length: 13 amino acids. Trimming cost V 3 bases and J 6 bases; bases outside gene matches: 5. Germline lookup yields CDR1 SGHTA and CDR2 FQGTGA. Isolation yielded PBMCs, at least 6.5 million per sample, in every case. Combining a sample-barcoded 5' primer with a J-beta primer mix, a second PCR ran for roughly 6 to 12 cycles. Each CDR3 protein gets one entry after TCRdb re-called the 5' RACE reads with MiXCR. The repertoire has roughly 700,000 distinct CDR3 sequences, approximately 25% of them found once; the top ten carry 9.4%. The data also belong to a second study, concerning T cells of mothers and their children. Turning to that study: The overlap seen between related mothers and children slightly exceeded that of unrelated pairs, though not significantly.

The chain is built from TRBV7-3 and TRBJ2-7; 7 bases agree with TRBD1. This receptor was taken from a boy aged 5-17 years in good health. The sample taken for sequencing was blood. The CDR3 DNA follows: TGTGCCAGCAGCTTGACAGGGAACGGCGAGCAGTACTTC. Protein: CASSLTGNGEQYF.